This entry lists 25 T cell receptor beta chains sequenced from one sample in a study of T cells in Graves' hyperthyroidism and ophthalmopathy. The investigators amplified TCR beta CDR3 regions from RNA transcripts. A set of HTBI primers served as the primers for a first-round RT-PCR of the TCR CDR3. Via MiXCR, TCRdb re-called the multiplex PCR reads, giving one row per CDR3 protein. The repertoire holds hundreds of thousands of distinct CDR3 sequences, with over 35% as singletons. Sequences were obtained from blood. Receptor source: a man younger than 30 with Graves' hyperthyroidism.

This clonotype was counted only a few times. This chain joins TRBV7-9 and TRBJ2-7, with D hard to call. V was cut by 2 bases and J by 4 bases, with 15 bases left in between. Germline CDR1 SEHNR, CDR2 FQNEAQ (reference sequence). CDR3 length: 15 residues. CDR3 region: CASSLRQAAPYEQYF. CDR3 sequence (DNA): TGTGCCAGCAGCTTACGACAAGCCGCCCCATACGAGCAGTACTTC.

J is TRBJ1-5 and V is TRBV10-3, with 9 bases that match TRBD1. Germline V lookup: CDR1 ENHRY, CDR2 SYGVKD. After removal of 10 bases from V and 6 bases from J, the junction contained 7 bases not matched to a gene. The CDR3 runs to 13 residues. The CDR3 is CATGTGYSQPQHF. The CDR3 region has the DNA TGTGCCACCGGGACAGGGTACAGTCAGCCCCAGCATTTT.

V and J are TRBV11-3 and TRBJ2-5; 11 bases are a match to TRBD2. The germline V gene encodes CDR1 SGHNT and CDR2 YENEEA. V lost 6 bases, J lost 2 bases, and 11 bases stayed unmatched. The CDR3 sequence is 17 residues long. The CDR3 reads CASRPYGTSGKQETQYF. In nucleotides, the CDR3 is TGTGCCAGCAGACCATACGGGACTAGCGGTAAACAAGAGACCCAGTACTTC.

This clonotype has only a few counts. The rearrangement uses TRBV19 and TRBJ2-2, with 8 bases matching TRBD1. Trimming at V came to 5 bases and at J to 4 bases, leaving 6 bases not matched to a gene. Germline V gives CDR1 LNHDA, CDR2 SQIVND (reference sequence). The CDR3 extends over 15 amino acids. CDR3 nucleotides: TGTGCCAGTAGTCCGGGACAGGTTGGCACCGGGGAGCTGTTTTTT. Protein sequence: CASSPGQVGTGELFF. Variable domain in full (rest from reference TRBV19 and TRBJ2-2): DGGITQSPKYLFRKEGQNVTLSCEQNLNHDAMYWYRQDPGQGLRLIYYSQIVNDFQKGDIAEGYSVSREKKESFPLTVTSAQKNPTAFYLCASSPGQVGTGELFFGEGSRLTVL.

For this clonotype: Since a much larger clone is just one base distant, this may be a read error. Given the absence of the conserved phenylalanine or tryptophan at the CDR3 end, a read error is likely. The gene calls are TRBV7-6 and TRBJ1-3, with TRBD1 matching 7 bases. The CDR3 has 15 amino acids. The J segment lost 2 bases and the V segment lost 3 bases, leaving 4 bases of the junction unmatched. CDR1 and CDR2 from the germline V gene are SGHVS and FNYEAQ. The CDR3 coding sequence is TGTGCCAGCAGCTTTGGTCAGGGGGCTGGAAACACCATATATTTG. Translating gives CASSFGQGAGNTIYL.

V gene TRBV4-1 combines with J gene TRBJ1-5; the D gene is possibly TRBD1 (5 bases). This CDR3 has 15 residues. The V end lost 3 bases, the J end lost 7 bases, and 16 bases lay between the germline ends. Germline V gene lookup returns CDR1 MGHRA and CDR2 YSYEKL. CDR3 DNA: TGCGCCAGCAGCCAGGAACTCTCCAAGGGGCAGCCCCAGCATTTT. Its protein is CASSQELSKGQPQHF.

This chain joins TRBV14 and TRBJ1-2; 8 nucleotides agree with TRBD1. Germline V gene lookup returns CDR1 SGHDN and CDR2 FVKESK. This CDR3 spans 16 amino acids. Trimming took 4 bases from V and 2 from J; bases not matched to a gene: 9. CDR3 nucleotides: TGTGCCAGCAGCCCCCGGGGCAGGACAGGGAACTATGGCTACACCTTC. Translated, it gives CASSPRGRTGNYGYTF.

This clonotype has just a few counts. The chain joins TRBV12-3 or TRBV12-4 to TRBJ1-2, with 7 nucleotides matching TRBD1. J was trimmed by 4 bases and V by 5 bases; bases with no gene match: 10. CDR3 length: 15 amino acids. In DNA form, the CDR3 reads TGTGCCAGCAGTCCGGGACAGCTTTCTTTCTATGGCTACACCTTC. Translation gives CASSPGQLSFYGYTF.

This clonotype was counted ten times or more. This rearrangement joins TRBV7-3 to TRBJ2-2; D gene uncertain. Trimming took 4 bases from V and 0 from J, leaving 6 bases between them. Germline CDR1 is SGHTA and CDR2 is FQGTGA. The CDR3 has 14 amino acids. The CDR3 DNA reads as TGTGCCAGCAGCTCCACCTCGAACACCGGGGAGCTGTTTTTT. This gives the protein CASSSTSNTGELFF.

The chain recombines TRBV7-9 with TRBJ1-6; D remains unclear. The CDR3 has 14 residues. V lost 2 bases and J lost 10, with 12 bases in between. Germline V lookup: CDR1 SEHNR, CDR2 FQNEAQ (reference sequence). Here the CDR3 reads CASSLIAGGSPLHF. The CDR3 nucleotides read TGTGCCAGCAGCTTAATAGCGGGAGGCTCACCCCTCCACTTT.

This rearrangement joins TRBV29-1 to TRBJ1-1; 8 bases are shared with TRBD1. The length of the CDR3 is 13 residues. Trimming cost V 8 bases and J 4 bases; bases outside gene matches: 9. The germline V gene encodes CDR1 SQVTM and CDR2 ANQGSEA. The CDR3 region has the DNA TGCAGCTTGGGGGCAGGGGGCGGCACTGAAGCTTTCTTT. Translating it yields CSLGAGGGTEAFF.

J is TRBJ2-5 and V is TRBV12-3 or TRBV12-4, with TRBD1 identical over 11 bases. With V trimmed by 9 bases and J by 4 bases, 10 bases remained unmatched. This CDR3 has 15 residues. CDR3 loop: CASSGGTGGSETQYF. CDR3 in DNA: TGTGCCAGTTCGGGGGGGACAGGGGGTTCAGAGACCCAGTACTTC.

In DNA form, the CDR3 reads TGTGCCACCAGCAGAGGACAGGGGCGAGTAGACGGCTACACCTTC. Translated, it gives CATSRGQGRVDGYTF. This chain connects TRBV15 to TRBJ1-2, with TRBD1 matching 8 bases. CDR1 LNHNV and CDR2 YYDKDF come from the germline V gene (reference sequence). The CDR3 runs 15 residues. The J segment lost 8 bases and the V segment lost 1 base, leaving 9 bases of the junction unmatched.

The CDR3 DNA reads as TGTGCCAGCAGCGTGGGCGGGACAGAAGCCTTCTATGGCTACACCTTC. This gives the protein CASSVGGTEAFYGYTF. The V call is TRBV7-2, the J call TRBJ1-2; 7 bases fit TRBD1. Germline CDR1 SGHTA, CDR2 FQGNSA. This CDR3 is 16 amino acids long. With 5 bases clipped from V and 4 bases from J, the junction kept 13 bases outside the gene matches.

This clonotype was detected many times. This rearrangement joins TRBV7-2 to TRBJ2-5, with 12 bases matching TRBD2. V lost 3 bases to trimming and J lost 5 bases; unmatched junction nucleotides: 7. Germline values: CDR1 SGHTA, CDR2 FQGNSA. This CDR3 is built from 16 residues. CDR3 coding DNA: TGTGCCAGCAGCTTTCTAGGACTAGCGGGAAGCGAGACCCAGTACTTC. Its translation: CASSFLGLAGSETQYF.

This clonotype was seen just once. This CDR3 is CASSQVGGYDYTF. The CDR3 bases are TGTGCCAGCAGCCAAGTAGGGGGGTACGACTACACCTTC. This chain links TRBV14 with TRBJ1-2; D is perhaps TRBD1 (6 bases). Germline-derived CDR1 and CDR2 are SGHDN and FVKESK. This CDR3 comprises 13 residues. The V gene lost 1 base and the J gene lost 10 bases, with 13 bases spanning the gap.

On this clonotype: As the CDR3 is not closed by the conserved phenylalanine or tryptophan, this likely results from a read error. The DNA is omitted, as the CDR3 cannot be located on it reliably, and the CDR3 follows TCRdb's listing. V usage is TRBV11-2 and J usage is TRBJ1-1; TRBD1 is the table's D call and was not checked against the DNA. The germline V gene has CDR1 SGHAT and CDR2 FQNNGV. The CDR3 length is 8 residues, termini included. CDR3 amino acids: CASSHFGQ.

This clonotype was picked up many times. The V gene is TRBV12-3 or TRBV12-4, the J gene TRBJ1-1; perhaps TRBD1 as D (6 bases). V gave up 5 bases and J gave up 9 bases, with 10 bases separating them. CDR3 length: 11 residues. In DNA form, the CDR3 reads TGTGCCAGCAGTACAGGGAGACAAGCTTTCTTT. Its protein is CASSTGRQAFF.

This sequence joins TRBV27 and TRBJ1-6; D call uncertain. CDR1 is MNHEY, CDR2 SMNVEV, per germline (reference sequence). The CDR3 is made up of 15 amino acids. Trimming stripped 3 bases from V and 9 bases from J, with 15 bases between. The CDR3 nucleotides read TGTGCCAGCAGTTTTTTTGCCCTAGCGGCTTCACCCCTCCACTTT. Its translation is CASSFFALAASPLHF.

V and J are TRBV7-2 and TRBJ2-7; no reliable D call. CDR3 size: 14 residues. The V end was cut by 4 bases, the J end by 3 bases, with 13 bases between. In germline, CDR1 is SGHTA, CDR2 FQGNSA. Written as DNA, the CDR3 is TGTGCCAGCAGCTCCCCGGAGACCATCTACGAGCAGTACTTC. Its translation: CASSSPETIYEQYF. Looking up the rest from reference TRBV7-2 and TRBJ2-7 gives the full variable domain: GAGVSQSPSNKVTEKGKDVELRCDPISGHTALYWYRQSLGQGLEFLIYFQGNSAPDKSGLPSDRFSAERTGGSVSTLTIQRTQQEDSAVYLCASSSPETIYEQYFGPGTRLTVT.

This chain joins TRBV7-8 and TRBJ1-6, with 9 bases aligning to TRBD1. V lost 5 bases and J lost 7; bases outside the gene matches: 12. This CDR3 is built from 17 residues. The germline V gene encodes CDR1 SGHVS and CDR2 FQNEAQ. CDR3 loop: CASSTRPQGARNSPLHF. The DNA of the CDR3 is TGTGCCAGCAGCACCCGTCCACAGGGGGCGCGGAATTCACCCCTCCACTTT.

The chain has TRBV12-3 or TRBV12-4 and TRBJ1-1; D remains ambiguous. The CDR3 consists of 14 residues. Trimming took off 4 bases at V and 1 base at J, with 10 bases between the two ends. DNA for the CDR3: TGTGCCAGCAGTTGGAGCGCGGGGAACACTGAAGCTTTCTTT. It is translated as CASSWSAGNTEAFF.

Ten or more counts support this clonotype. This chain uses TRBV7-2 with TRBJ2-5; D is possibly TRBD1 (6 bases). With 5 bases removed from V and 0 bases from J, the gap between germline ends came to 13 bases. CDR3 length: 15 amino acids. Germline V gene data show CDR1 as SGHTA and CDR2 as FQGNSA. CDR3 loop: CASSLLGDNQETQYF. The DNA for the CDR3 is TGTGCCAGCAGCCTCCTTGGGGACAACCAAGAGACCCAGTACTTC.

This clonotype was seen a handful of times. This chain uses TRBV14 with TRBJ2-7; possible D gene TRBD1, 5 bases. V was pared by 1 base and J by 2 bases, with 9 bases between. The CDR3 has 14 residues. Germline values: CDR1 SGHDN, CDR2 FVKESK. This CDR3 is CASSQAGLAYEQYF. The CDR3 DNA follows: TGTGCCAGCAGCCAAGCAGGGTTGGCCTACGAGCAGTACTTC.

This clonotype was seen many times. This chain connects TRBV29-1 to TRBJ2-7; D perhaps matches TRBD1 (5 bases). The germline gives CDR1 SQVTM, CDR2 ANQGSEA. The CDR3 is made up of 13 amino acids. Trimming cost V 0 bases and J 4 bases, with 10 bases left between them. CDR3: CSVEERKGYEQYF. In DNA, the CDR3 is TGCAGCGTTGAAGAACGTAAGGGGTACGAGCAGTACTTC.